This TCR beta chain was documented in a study of T cell responses to AZD1222 COVID-19 vaccine. Clones were sequenced by immunoSEQ multiplex PCR, and TCRdb holds only the in-frame ones, with some missing. Of 150,000 to 200,000 clones in the sample, just over 85% were seen once. V was clipped by 2 bases and J by 3 bases; unmatched bases: 4. The CDR3 has 16 amino acids. Germline V gene sequence: CDR1 SGDLS, CDR2 YYNGEE. Sequencing used peripheral blood, obtained on day 0 of AZD1222 vaccination. This chain uses TRBV9 with TRBJ1-3; 11 nucleotides match TRBD1. The TCR was taken from an adult in good health. The CDR3 spells CASSVSGTGGGNTIYF. In nucleotides, the CDR3 is TGTGCCAGCAGCGTGTCTGGGACAGGGGGTGGAAACACCATATATTTT.